This TCR beta chain was retrieved from a study of CD8+ T cells in alopecia areata (dated by TCRdb to 2017 to 2018). About the full investigation: The treated patients took part in an open-label pilot trial in which moderate-to-severe alopecia areata was treated with oral tofacitinib at 5 to 10 mg twice daily. Patients received tofacitinib for 6 to 18 months and were then followed off drug for 6 months to check for delayed response and recurrence. The SALT score, which quantifies the percentage of affected scalp surface area, was used to measure disease severity in treated patients. To study T cell clonal expansion in alopecia areata, the researchers applied high-throughput TCRbeta sequencing to both the C3H/HeJ mouse model and human patients. In humans, TCRbeta sequencing was performed on scalp tissue and on sorted CD4+ and CD8+ peripheral blood T cells from healthy controls and from patients with patchy or totalis/universalis alopecia areata. Biopsies were taken from tofacitinib-treated patients at baseline and at 4 and 24 weeks of treatment, and a later scalp biopsy was taken in several of the tofacitinib-treated patients. Scalp clonality was compared across normal scalp (n=4), patchy alopecia areata scalp (n=8), and alopecia totalis/universalis scalp (n=8). The RNA source kit depended on sample type: the PAXgene miRNA kit for fixed scalp, the miRNeasy kit for PBMCs, and the RNeasy kit for mouse skin. TCRbeta CDR3 regions were amplified by immunoSEQ multiplex PCR with 35 Vbeta forward and 13 Jbeta reverse primers.

The V and J ends are trimmed by 2 bases and 0 bases, leaving 11 bases between them. CDR1 and CDR2 are drawn from the germline V gene: SGHRS, YFSETQ. Including the terminal cysteine and phenylalanine, the CDR3 comprises 15 residues. Only the CDR3 DNA is retained, 45 bases long and in frame from the first base. This clone was detected a few times. It has no known antigen specificity. No per-base quality is available; no much larger clone lies one base away. Summary of the overall study and its limitations: Resident alphabeta T cells in normal human skin are also sequenced, complicating scalp TCR repertoire analysis, unlike mouse skin dominated by gammadelta T cells. Tofacitinib significantly lowered scalp clonality and the number of expanded CD8+ clones among the top 100 scalp clones. The treated cohort was small, with a single nonresponder, so links between baseline CD8+ expansion and response need larger studies. Many expanded lesional clones were found to persist in scalp and blood during tofacitinib treatment, and relapse after treatment cessation may be partly explained by this persistence. Lesional scalp, especially in alopecia totalis/universalis, showed higher clonality and more expanded CD8+ clones than normal scalp, suggesting antigenic drive. Shared TCR sequences between patients were less evident than in mice, which may be partly attributable to HLA diversity in the patient population.

Explained via the paper, the treatment or condition label denotes: oral pan-JAK inhibitor, 5-10 mg twice daily. Lesional scalp punch biopsies and peripheral blood were obtained from alopecia areata patients. After PBMCs were isolated by density centrifugation and stained for CD3, CD4 and CD8, a FACSAria was used to sort CD4+ and CD8+ T cells. Library creation used the immunoSEQ multiplex PCR assay. For TCR sequencing, RNA was extracted from every sample and reverse transcribed into cDNA to serve as template. SuperScript III was used for first-strand cDNA synthesis, primed with a 2:1 mix of oligo-dT and random hexamers. A synthetic immune receptor repertoire was used to assess amplification bias, and residual bias was removed computationally. The original methods were these. After raw reads were preprocessed to remove errors, the CDR3 was defined following IMGT conventions as running from the conserved cysteine to phenylalanine. Clonality was computed as 1 minus the Shannon entropy, with the entropy normalized by log2 of the number of productive unique TCRs. Scalp TCRbeta sequences were cross-referenced with sorted blood CD4 and CD8 repertoires so that the CD4 or CD8 identity of scalp clones could be inferred. The table comes from immuneACCESS by way of TCRdb, which keeps in-frame sequences with V and J called. Part of the clones is missing from these tables; in studies checked, under half for an unresolved V gene and the rest for unknown reasons. V, J and clone size derive from that table, while D and trimming were established from the DNA sequence. This sample gives more than 150,000 clones in total; approximately 49% of them show up just once. 10% of the sample is taken by the ten largest.

Sequenced material: CD8+ T cells sorted from blood, taken at roughly week 53, from a patient treated with tofacitinib. Recombination joined TRBV5-1 with TRBJ1-1, with the D gene not confidently named. The sequence derives from a human donor with alopecia areata. The base sequence is TGCGCCAGCAGCTTTAAGGGAATCATGAACACTGAAGCTTTCTTT. The resulting protein is CASSFKGIMNTEAFF.